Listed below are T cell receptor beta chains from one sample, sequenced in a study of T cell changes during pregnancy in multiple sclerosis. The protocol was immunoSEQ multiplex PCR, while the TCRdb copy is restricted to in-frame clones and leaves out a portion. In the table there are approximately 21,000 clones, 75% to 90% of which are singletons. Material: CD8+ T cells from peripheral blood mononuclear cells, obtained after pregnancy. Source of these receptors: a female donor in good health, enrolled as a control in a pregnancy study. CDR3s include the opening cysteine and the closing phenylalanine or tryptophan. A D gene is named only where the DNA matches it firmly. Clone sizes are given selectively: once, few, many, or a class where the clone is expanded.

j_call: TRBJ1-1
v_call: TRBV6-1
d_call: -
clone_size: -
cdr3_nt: TGTGCCAGCAGTGAAGTCAAGAGCACTGAAGCTTTCTTT
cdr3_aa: CASSEVKSTEAFF

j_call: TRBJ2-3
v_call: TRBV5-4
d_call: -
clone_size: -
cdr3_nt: TGTGCCAGCAGAGAACTGCCTGGAGATACGCAGTATTTT
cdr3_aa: CASRELPGDTQYF

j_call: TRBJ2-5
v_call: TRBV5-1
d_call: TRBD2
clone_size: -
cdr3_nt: TGCGCCAGCGGGGGGGGTCTAGAGACCCAGTACTTC
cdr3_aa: CASGGGLETQYF

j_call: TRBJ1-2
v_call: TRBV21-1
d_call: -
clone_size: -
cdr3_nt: TGTGCCACCGCTTTCGGTTTAGAATCTAACTCGAACTATGGCTACACCTTC
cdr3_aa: CATAFGLESNSNYGYTF

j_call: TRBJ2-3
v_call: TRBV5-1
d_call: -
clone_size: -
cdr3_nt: TGCGCCAGCAGCTTGGGGAGAAGTACAGATACGCAGTATTTT
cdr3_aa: CASSLGRSTDTQYF

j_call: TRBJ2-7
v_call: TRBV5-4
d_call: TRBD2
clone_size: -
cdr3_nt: TGTGCCAGCAGATTAGCGGGAGCGGCCGAGCAGTACTTC
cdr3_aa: CASRLAGAAEQYF

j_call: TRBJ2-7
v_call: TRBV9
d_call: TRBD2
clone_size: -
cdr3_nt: TGTGCCAGCAGCGTAGATACTGCGGGAGTTAGGGACGAGCAGTACTTC
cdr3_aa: CASSVDTAGVRDEQYF

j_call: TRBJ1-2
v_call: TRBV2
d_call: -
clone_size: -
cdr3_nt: TGTGCCAGCATGGAAGGGGTGTATGGCTACACCTTC
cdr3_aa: CASMEGVYGYTF

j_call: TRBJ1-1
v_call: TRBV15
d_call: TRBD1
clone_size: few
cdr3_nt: TGTGCCACCAGCAGAGGACAGGGGATAATGAACACTGAAGCTTTCTTT
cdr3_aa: CATSRGQGIMNTEAFF

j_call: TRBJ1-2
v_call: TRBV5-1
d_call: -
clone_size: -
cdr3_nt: TGCGCCAGCAGCCCTACTCAGGGCTATAGCTATGGCTACACCTTC
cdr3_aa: CASSPTQGYSYGYTF

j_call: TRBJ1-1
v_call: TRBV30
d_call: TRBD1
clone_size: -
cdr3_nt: TGTGCCTGGAGCGGTCAGGGGGGATCTGTGAACACTGAAGCTTTCTTT
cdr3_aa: CAWSGQGGSVNTEAFF

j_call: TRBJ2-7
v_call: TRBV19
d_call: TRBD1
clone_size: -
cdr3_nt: TGTGCCAGTAGTAAAGGGACAGAACTCTACGAGCAGTACTTC
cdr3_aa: CASSKGTELYEQYF

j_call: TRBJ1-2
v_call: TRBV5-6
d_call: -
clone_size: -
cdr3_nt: TGTGCCAGCAGCTTGTTATGGGGGGACTATGGCTACACCTTC
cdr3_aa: CASSLLWGDYGYTF

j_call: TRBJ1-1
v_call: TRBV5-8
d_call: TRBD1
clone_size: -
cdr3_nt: TGTGCCAGCAGCTTGGTCCTCAGGGGGCTGGACACTGAAGCTTTCTTT
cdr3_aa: CASSLVLRGLDTEAFF

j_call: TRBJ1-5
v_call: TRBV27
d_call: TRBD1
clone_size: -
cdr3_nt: TGTGCCAGCAGACGCGATAGCCGGGACAGGGCTTCCCATCAGCCCCAGCATTTT
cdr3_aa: CASRRDSRDRASHQPQHF

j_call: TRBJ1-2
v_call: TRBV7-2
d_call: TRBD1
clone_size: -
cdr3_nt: TGTGCCAGCAGCTTAGCCACTGGGACAGTAATCTATGGCTACACCTTC
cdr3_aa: CASSLATGTVIYGYTF

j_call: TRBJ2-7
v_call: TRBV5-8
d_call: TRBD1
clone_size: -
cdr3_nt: TGTGCCAGCAGCTTGGCCGGGTCAGGGGGCTACGAGCAGTACTTC
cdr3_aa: CASSLAGSGGYEQYF

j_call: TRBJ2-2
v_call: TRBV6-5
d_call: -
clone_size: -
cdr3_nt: TGTGCCAGCAGTTACTCGGCAGGGGACACCGGGGAGCTGTTTTTT
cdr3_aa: CASSYSAGDTGELFF

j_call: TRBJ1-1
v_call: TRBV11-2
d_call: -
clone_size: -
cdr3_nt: TGTGCCAGCAGCTTAGATATAGGGGAAACTGAAGCTTTCTTT
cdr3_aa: CASSLDIGETEAFF

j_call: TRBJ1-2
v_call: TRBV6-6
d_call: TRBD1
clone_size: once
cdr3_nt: TGTGCCAGCAGTTACTGGGCGGGACAGGAGAACTATGGCTACACCTTC
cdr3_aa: CASSYWAGQENYGYTF

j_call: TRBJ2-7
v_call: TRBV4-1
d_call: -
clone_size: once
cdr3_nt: TGCGCCAGCAGCCAAGTCGAGTCCTACGAGCAGTACTTC
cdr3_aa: CASSQVESYEQYF

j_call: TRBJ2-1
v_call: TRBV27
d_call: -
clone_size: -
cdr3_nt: TGTGCCAGCAGCCCCCGCCACACAAAGGGGAATGAGCAGTTCTTC
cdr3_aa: CASSPRHTKGNEQFF

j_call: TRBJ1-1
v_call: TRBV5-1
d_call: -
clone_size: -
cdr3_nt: TGCGCCAGCAGCTTTCGTACGGGGAACACTGAAGCTTTCTTT
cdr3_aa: CASSFRTGNTEAFF

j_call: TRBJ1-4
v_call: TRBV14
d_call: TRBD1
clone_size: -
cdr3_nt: TGTGCCAGCAGCCGAGACAGGGGGAGAGGAGAAAAACTGTTTTTT
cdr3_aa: CASSRDRGRGEKLFF

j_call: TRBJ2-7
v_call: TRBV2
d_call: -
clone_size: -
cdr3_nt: TGTGCCAGCAGTGAAGCTGGGCTAGCGAGGGCCTACGAGCAGTACTTC
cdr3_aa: CASSEAGLARAYEQYF

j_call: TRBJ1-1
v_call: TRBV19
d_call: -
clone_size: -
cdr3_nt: TGTGCCACCCGAGGGGGAAAAAGGAACACTGAAGCTTTCTTT
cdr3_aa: CATRGGKRNTEAFF

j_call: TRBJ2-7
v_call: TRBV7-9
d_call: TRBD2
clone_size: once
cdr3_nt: TGTGCCAGCAGCTCCCGACTAGCGGGCCCGACCTACGAGCAGTACTTC
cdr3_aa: CASSSRLAGPTYEQYF

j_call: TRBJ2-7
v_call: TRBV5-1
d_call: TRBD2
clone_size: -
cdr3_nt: TGCGCCAGCAGCTTGTCTAGCGGGATGTCCTACGAGCAGTACTTC
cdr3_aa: CASSLSSGMSYEQYF

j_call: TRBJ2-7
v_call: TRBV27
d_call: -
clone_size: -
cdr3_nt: TGTGCCAGCAGTTTAGCAGGGCTCGGGTACGAGCAGTACTTC
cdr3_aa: CASSLAGLGYEQYF

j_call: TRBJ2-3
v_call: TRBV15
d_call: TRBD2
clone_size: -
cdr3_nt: TGTGCCACCAGCAGAGAAAAGGCGGGGGGGCGGACAGATACGCAGTATTTT
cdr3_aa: CATSREKAGGRTDTQYF

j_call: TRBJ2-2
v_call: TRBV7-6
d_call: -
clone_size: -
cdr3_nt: TGTGCCAGCAGCTCCAACAGGGGGAGGGGGGTTCCGAACACCGGGGAGCTGTTTTTT
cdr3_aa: CASSSNRGRGVPNTGELFF

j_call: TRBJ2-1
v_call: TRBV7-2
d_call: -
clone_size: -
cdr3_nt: TGTGCCAGCACCCTCACCGGGAATGAGCAGTTCTTC
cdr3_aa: CASTLTGNEQFF

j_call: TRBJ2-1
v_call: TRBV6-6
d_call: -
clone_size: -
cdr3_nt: TGTGCCAGCAGTCCTAGCGGAGGGGGGGATGAGCAGTTCTTC
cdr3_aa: CASSPSGGGDEQFF

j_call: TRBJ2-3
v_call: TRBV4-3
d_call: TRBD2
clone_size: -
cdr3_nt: TGCGCCAGCAGCGCCCGGACTAGCGAGTGGGGCACAGATACGCAGTATTTT
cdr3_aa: CASSARTSEWGTDTQYF

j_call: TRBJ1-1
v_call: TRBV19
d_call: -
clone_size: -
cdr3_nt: TGTGCCAGTAGTATAGTTGAGGGTACTGAAGCTTTCTTT
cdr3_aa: CASSIVEGTEAFF

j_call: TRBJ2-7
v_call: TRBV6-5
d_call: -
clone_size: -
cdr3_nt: TGTGCCAGCAGTACCATTAGGACAGCCGACTACGAGCAGTACTTC
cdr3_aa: CASSTIRTADYEQYF

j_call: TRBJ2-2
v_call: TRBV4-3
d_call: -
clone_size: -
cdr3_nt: TGCGCCAGCAGCCAAGATCGAGTCGGGGAGCTGTTTTTT
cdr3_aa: CASSQDRVGELFF

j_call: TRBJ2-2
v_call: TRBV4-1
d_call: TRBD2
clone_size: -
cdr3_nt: TGCGCCAGCACCCGAAGGAGGATTTTAGCGGGAGGTAATACCGGGGAGCTGTTTTTT
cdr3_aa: CASTRRRILAGGNTGELFF

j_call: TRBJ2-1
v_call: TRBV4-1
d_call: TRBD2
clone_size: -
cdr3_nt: TGCGCCAGCAGCCAAGATTTGGGGGAGGGCCCCGTCTTC
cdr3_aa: CASSQDLGEGPVF

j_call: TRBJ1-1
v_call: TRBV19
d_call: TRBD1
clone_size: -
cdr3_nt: TGTGCCAGTAGTATGACAGGGGGATGGACTGAAGCTTTCTTT
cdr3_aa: CASSMTGGWTEAFF

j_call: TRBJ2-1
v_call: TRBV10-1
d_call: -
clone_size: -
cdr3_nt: TGCGCCAGCAGTGATGCGGATGAGCAGTTCTTC
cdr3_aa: CASSDADEQFF

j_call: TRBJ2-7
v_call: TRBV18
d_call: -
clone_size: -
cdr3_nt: TGTGCCAGCTCACCGAAGACAGAAACCTACGAGCAGTACTTC
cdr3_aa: CASSPKTETYEQYF

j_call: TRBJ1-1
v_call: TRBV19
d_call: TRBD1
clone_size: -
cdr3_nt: TGTGCCAGTAGACCTGCGGGACAGGGGGTTACTGAAGCTTTCTTT
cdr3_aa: CASRPAGQGVTEAFF

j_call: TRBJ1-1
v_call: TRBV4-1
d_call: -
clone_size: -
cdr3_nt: TGCGCCAGCAGCCAAGATTTCCCGTTAGAAGCTTTCTTT
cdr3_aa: CASSQDFPLEAFF

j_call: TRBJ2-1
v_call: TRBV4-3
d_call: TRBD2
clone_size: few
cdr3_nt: TGCGCCAGCAGCCGGCTAGCGGGGGAATACAATGAGCAGTTCTTC
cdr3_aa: CASSRLAGEYNEQFF

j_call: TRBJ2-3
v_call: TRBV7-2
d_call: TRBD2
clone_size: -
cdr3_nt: TGTGCCAGCAGCTTAGCCGGGGGGAATACGCAGTATTTT
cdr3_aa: CASSLAGGNTQYF

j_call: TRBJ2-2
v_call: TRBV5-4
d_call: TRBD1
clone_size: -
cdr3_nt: TGTGCCAGCAGCTTGGACCGGACAGGGCACACCGGGGAGCTGTTTTTT
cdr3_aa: CASSLDRTGHTGELFF

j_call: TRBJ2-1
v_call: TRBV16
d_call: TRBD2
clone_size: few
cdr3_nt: TGTGCCAGCAGTCCGTTACTTCTCGCGGGAGTGGGGCCTGTAAGCCACAATGAGCAGTTCTTC
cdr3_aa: CASSPLLLAGVGPVSHNEQFF

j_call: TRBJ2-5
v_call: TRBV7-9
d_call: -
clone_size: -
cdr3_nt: TGTGCCAGCAGGGGGCGGCAAGAGACCCAGTACTTC
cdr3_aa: CASRGRQETQYF

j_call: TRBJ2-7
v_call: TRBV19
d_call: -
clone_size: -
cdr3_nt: TGTGCCAGTAGTATACTTGAGGGTGACGAGCAGTACTTC
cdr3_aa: CASSILEGDEQYF

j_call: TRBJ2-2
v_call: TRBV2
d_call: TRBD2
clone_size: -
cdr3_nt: TGTGCCAGCATTAAAACCAGCGGGGGGTCAGGCGCCGGGGAGCTGTTTTTT
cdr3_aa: CASIKTSGGSGAGELFF

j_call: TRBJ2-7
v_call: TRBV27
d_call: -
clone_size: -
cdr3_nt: TGTGCCAGCAGAACGGGCTCCTACGAGCAGTACTTC
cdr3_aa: CASRTGSYEQYF

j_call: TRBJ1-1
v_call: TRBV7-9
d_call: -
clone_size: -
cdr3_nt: TGTGCCGTCAGGGTGAACACTGAAGCTTTCTTT
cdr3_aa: CAVRVNTEAFF

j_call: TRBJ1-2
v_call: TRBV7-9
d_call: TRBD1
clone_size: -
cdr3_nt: TGTGCCAGCAGCTTAGGGGACAGGGTAACTAACTATGGCTACACCTTC
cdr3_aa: CASSLGDRVTNYGYTF

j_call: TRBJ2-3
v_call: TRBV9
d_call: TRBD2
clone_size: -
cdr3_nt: TGTGCCAGCAGCGTAGCGGGGGGGCCCCCCACAGATACGCAGTATTTT
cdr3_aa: CASSVAGGPPTDTQYF

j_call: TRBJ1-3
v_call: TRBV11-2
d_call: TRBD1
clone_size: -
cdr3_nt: TGTGCCAGCAGGTTACAGGGGCTAACGGACACCATATATTTT
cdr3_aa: CASRLQGLTDTIYF

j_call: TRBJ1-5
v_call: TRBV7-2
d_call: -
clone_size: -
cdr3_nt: TGTGCCAACAGCTTAGCTGGGCTTAGCAATCAGCCCCAGCATTTT
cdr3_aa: CANSLAGLSNQPQHF

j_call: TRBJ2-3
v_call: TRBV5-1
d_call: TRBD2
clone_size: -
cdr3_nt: TGCGCCAGCAGCATCGGACTAGCGGGGGTTTACACAGATACGCAGTATTTT
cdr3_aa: CASSIGLAGVYTDTQYF

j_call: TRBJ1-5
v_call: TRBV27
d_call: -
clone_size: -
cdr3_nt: TGTGCCAGCAGCCCGGCGGCGGGGGAGAGCAATCAGCCCCAGCATTTT
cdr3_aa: CASSPAAGESNQPQHF

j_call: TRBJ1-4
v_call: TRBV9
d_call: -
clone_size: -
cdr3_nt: TGTGCCAGCAGCGTCGCCGGGACTCCGCGGGAAAAACTGTTTTTT
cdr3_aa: CASSVAGTPREKLFF